Detailed here is one TCR beta chain. Its antigen is not known. The germline gives CDR1 MNHEY, CDR2 SVGAGI. The germline V and J ends were trimmed by 0 bases and 2 bases, with 11 bases remaining between them. The length of the CDR3 is 15 residues. Primers for the PCR totalled 60 Vbeta and 13 Jbeta. Sequencing used immunoSEQ multiplex PCR; TCRdb keeps in-frame clones, though not all of them. The sample holds approximately 110,000 clones, about 81% seen once. These data originate in a study of cytomegalovirus exposure and HLA in healthy donors. Study results and limitations: Most TCR sequences were uncommon, yet certain public TCRs appeared in many donors. The authors judged a highly shared variant cluster likely a sequencing artifact.

The genes are TRBV6-5 and TRBJ2-7, with D possibly TRBD1 on 7 matching bases. What was sequenced was PBMCs. The TCR comes from a woman aged 25 to 39 in good health and CMV-seronegative. The CDR3 protein is CASSYSTGRTYEQYF. For the CDR3, the DNA is TGTGCCAGCAGTTACTCGACAGGGAGGACCTACGAGCAGTACTTC.